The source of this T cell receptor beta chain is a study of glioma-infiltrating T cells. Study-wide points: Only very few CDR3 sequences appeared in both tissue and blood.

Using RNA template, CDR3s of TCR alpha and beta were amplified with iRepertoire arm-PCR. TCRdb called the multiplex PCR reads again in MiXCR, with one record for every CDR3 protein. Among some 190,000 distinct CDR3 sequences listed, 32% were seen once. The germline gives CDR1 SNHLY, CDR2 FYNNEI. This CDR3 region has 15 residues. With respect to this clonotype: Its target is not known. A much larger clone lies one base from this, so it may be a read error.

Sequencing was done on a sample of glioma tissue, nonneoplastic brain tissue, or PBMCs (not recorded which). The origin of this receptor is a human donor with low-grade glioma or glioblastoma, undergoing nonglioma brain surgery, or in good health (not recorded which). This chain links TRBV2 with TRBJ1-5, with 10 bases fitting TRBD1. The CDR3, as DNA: TGTGTCAGCAGTGGCGACAGGGGGCGCAATCAGCCCCAGCATTTT. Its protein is CVSSGDRGRNQPQHF.